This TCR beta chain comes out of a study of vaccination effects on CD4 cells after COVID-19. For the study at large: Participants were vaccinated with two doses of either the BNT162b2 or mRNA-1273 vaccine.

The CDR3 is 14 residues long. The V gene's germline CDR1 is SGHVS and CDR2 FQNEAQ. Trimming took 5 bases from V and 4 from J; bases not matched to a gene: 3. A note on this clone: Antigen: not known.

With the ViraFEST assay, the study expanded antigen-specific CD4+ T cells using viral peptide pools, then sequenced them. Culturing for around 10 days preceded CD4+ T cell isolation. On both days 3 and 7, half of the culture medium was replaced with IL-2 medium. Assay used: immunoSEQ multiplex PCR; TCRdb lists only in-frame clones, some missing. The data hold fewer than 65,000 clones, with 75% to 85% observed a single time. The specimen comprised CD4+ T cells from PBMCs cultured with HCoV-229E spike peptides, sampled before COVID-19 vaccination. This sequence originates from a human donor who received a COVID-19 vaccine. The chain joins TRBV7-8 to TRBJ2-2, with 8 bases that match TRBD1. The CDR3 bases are TGTGCCAGCAGCAACACAGGGGGCACCGGGGAGCTGTTTTTT. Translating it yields CASSNTGGTGELFF.